This note documents a single T cell receptor (beta chain) sequence. Its matching antigen is unknown. This sample stems from a study of cytomegalovirus exposure and HLA in healthy donors. Study results and limitations: Overall, approximately 180 TCR beta chains were annotated as cytomegalovirus-associated. It was found in a later analysis that first-cohort TCR clusters tended to co-occur in the 130 or so validation repertoires.

Germline V lookup: CDR1 MGHRA, CDR2 YSYEKL. The V and J ends lost 2 bases and 5 bases respectively, with 13 bases between them. CDR3 length: 15 amino acids. Generated by immunoSEQ multiplex PCR, the TCRdb table keeps only in-frame clones and is missing some. The table lists about 120,000 clones, approximately 91% of them singletons, with roughly 4.4% in the top ten. Input material: PBMCs. The chain has TRBV4-1 and TRBJ1-5, with D possibly matching TRBD1 (6 bases). This clonotype originated in a man aged 18 to 30 in good health and CMV-seropositive. CDR3 sequence reads: CASSQLASGDQPQHF. The DNA of the CDR3 is TGCGCCAGCAGCCAACTAGCATCAGGGGATCAGCCCCAGCATTTT.